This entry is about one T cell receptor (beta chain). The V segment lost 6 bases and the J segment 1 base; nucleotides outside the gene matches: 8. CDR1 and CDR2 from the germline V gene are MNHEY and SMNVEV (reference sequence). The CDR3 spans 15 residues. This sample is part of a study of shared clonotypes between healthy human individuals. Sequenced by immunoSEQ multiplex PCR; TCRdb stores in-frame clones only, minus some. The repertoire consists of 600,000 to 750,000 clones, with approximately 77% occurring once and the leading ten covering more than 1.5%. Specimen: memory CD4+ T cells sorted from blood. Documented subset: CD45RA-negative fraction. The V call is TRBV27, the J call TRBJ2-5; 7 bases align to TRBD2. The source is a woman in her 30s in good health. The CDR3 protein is CASSSSSGAQETQYF. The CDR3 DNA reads TGTGCCAGCAGCTCCTCTAGCGGAGCCCAAGAGACCCAGTACTTC.